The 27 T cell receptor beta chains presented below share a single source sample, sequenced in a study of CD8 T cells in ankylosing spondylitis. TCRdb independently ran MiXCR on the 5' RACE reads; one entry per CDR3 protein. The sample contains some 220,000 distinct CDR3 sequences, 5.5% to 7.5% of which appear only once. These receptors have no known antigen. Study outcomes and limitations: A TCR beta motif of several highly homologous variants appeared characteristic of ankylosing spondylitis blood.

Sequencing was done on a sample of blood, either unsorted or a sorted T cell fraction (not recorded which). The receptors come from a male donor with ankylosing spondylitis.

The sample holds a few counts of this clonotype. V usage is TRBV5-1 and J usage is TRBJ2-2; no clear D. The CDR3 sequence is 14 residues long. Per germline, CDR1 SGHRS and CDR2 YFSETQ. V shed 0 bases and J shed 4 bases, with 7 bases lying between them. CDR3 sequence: CASSLAQPTGELFF. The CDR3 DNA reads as TGCGCCAGCAGCTTGGCCCAACCCACCGGGGAGCTGTTTTTT.

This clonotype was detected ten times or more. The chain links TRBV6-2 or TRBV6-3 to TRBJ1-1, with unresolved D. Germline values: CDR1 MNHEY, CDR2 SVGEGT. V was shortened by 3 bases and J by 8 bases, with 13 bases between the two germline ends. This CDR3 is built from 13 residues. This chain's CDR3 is CASSYSSRMEAFF. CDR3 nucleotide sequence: TGTGCCAGCAGTTATTCATCCAGGATGGAAGCTTTCTTT.

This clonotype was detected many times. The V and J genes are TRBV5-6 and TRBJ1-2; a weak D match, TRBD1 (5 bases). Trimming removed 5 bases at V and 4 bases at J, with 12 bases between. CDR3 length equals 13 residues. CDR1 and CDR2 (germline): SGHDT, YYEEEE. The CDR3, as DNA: TGTGCCAGCAGAGCAGGGCTAATCTATGGCTACACCTTC. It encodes CASRAGLIYGYTF.

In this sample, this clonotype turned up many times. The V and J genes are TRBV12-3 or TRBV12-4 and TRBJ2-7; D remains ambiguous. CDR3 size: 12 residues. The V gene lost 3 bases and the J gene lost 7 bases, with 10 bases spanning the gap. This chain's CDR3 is CASSLGTSEQYF. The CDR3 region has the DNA TGTGCCAGCAGTTTGGGCACTTCGGAGCAGTACTTC.

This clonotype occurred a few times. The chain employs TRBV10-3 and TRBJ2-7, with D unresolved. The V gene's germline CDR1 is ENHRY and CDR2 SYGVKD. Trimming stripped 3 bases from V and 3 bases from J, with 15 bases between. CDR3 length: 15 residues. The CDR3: CAISDPGLRSYEQYF. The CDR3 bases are TGTGCCATCAGTGATCCCGGATTAAGGAGCTACGAGCAGTACTTC.

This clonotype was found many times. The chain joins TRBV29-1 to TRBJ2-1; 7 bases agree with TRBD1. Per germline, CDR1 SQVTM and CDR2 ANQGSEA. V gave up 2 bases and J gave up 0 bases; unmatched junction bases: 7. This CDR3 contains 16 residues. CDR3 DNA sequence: TGCAGCGTTGAACCCCGAGGGGGCCGCTCCTACAATGAGCAGTTCTTC. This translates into CSVEPRGGRSYNEQFF.

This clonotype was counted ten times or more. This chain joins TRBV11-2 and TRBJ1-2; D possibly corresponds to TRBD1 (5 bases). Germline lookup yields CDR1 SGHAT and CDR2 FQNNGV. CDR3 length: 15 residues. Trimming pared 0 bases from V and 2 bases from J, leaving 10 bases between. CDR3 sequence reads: CASSLDRGINYGYTF. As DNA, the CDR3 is TGTGCCAGCAGCTTAGATCGGGGCATAAACTATGGCTACACCTTC.

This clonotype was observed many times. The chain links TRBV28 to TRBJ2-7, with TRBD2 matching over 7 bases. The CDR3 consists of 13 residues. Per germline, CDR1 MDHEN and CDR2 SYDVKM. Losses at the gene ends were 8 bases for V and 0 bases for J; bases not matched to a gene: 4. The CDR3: CASGSGDSYEQYF. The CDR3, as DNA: TGTGCCAGCGGGAGCGGGGACTCCTACGAGCAGTACTTC. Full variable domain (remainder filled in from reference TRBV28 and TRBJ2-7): DVKVTQSSRYLVKRTGEKVFLECVQDMDHENMFWYRQDPGLGLRLIYFSYDVKMKEKGDIPEGYSVSREKKERFSLILESASTNQTSMYLCASGSGDSYEQYFGPGTRLTVT.

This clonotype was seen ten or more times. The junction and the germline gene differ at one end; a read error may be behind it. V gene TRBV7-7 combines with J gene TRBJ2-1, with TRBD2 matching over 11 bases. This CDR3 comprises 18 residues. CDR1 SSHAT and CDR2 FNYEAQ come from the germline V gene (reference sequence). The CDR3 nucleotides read TGTGCTAGCAGCTCCCTAGCGGGGGGACCCTATAAAAACAATGAGCAGTTCTTC. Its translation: CASSSLAGGPYKNNEQFF.

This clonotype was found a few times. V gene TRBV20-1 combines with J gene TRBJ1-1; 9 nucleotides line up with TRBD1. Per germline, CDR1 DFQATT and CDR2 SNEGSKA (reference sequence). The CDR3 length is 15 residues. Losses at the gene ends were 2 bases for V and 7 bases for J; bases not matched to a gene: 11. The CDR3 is CSARYRGLKFGEAFF. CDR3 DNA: TGCAGTGCTAGATACAGGGGGCTCAAGTTTGGTGAAGCTTTCTTT.

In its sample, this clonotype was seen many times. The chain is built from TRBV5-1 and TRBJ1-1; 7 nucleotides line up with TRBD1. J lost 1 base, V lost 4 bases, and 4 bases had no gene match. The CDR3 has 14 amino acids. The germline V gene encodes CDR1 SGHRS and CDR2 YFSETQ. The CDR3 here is CASSADRANTEAFF. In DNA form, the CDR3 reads TGCGCCAGCAGCGCCGACAGGGCGAACACTGAAGCTTTCTTT.

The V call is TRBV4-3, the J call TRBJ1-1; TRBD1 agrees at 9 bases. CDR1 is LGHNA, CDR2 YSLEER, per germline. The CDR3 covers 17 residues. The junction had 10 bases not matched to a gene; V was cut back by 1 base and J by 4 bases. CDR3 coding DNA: TGCGCCAGCAGCCAAGGCGTACGCGGGACAGGGCCCACTGAAGCTTTCTTT. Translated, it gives CASSQGVRGTGPTEAFF.

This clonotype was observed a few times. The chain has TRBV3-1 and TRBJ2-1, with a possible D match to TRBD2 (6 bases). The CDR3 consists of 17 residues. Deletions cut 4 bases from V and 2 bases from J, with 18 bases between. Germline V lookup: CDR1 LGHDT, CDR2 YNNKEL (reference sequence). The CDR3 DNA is TGTGCCAGCAGCCCAAGACCTCGGTTAGCGGCCTACAATGAGCAGTTCTTC. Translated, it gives CASSPRPRLAAYNEQFF.

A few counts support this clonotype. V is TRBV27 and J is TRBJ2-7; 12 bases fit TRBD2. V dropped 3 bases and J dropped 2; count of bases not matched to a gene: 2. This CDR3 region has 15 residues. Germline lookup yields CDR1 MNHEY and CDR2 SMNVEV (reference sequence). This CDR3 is CASSLASGRAYEQYF. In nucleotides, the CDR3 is TGTGCCAGCAGTTTGGCTAGCGGGAGGGCCTACGAGCAGTACTTC.

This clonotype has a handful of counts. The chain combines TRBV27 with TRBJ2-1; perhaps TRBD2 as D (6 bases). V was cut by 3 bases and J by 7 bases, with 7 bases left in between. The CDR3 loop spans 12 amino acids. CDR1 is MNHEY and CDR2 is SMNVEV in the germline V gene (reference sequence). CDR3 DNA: TGTGCCAGCAGTTTTGCGGGAAATGAGCAGTTCTTC. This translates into CASSFAGNEQFF.

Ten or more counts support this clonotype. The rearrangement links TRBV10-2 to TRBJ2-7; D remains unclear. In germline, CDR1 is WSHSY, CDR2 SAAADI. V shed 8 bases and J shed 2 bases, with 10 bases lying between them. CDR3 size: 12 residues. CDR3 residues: CASLTETYEQYF. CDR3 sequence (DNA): TGCGCCAGCCTGACTGAGACCTACGAGCAGTACTTC.

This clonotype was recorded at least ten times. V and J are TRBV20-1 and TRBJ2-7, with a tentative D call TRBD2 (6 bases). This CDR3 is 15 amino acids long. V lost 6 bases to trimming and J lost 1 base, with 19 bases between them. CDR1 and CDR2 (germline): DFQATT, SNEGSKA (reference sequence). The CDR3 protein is CSAGSERVSSYEQYF. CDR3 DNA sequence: TGCAGTGCCGGCAGCGAGCGGGTTTCTTCCTACGAGCAGTACTTC.

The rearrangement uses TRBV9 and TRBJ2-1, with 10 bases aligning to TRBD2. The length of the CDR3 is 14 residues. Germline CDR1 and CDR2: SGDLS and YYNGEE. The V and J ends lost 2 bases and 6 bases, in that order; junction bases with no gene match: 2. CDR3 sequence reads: CASSVLAGVNEQFF. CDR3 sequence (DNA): TGTGCCAGCAGCGTTCTAGCGGGAGTCAATGAGCAGTTCTTC. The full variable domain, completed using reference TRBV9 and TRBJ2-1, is DSGVTQTPKHLITATGQRVTLRCSPRSGDLSVYWYQQSLDQGLQFLIQYYNGEERAKGNILERFSAQQFPDLHSELNLSSLELGDSALYFCASSVLAGVNEQFFGPGTRLTVL.

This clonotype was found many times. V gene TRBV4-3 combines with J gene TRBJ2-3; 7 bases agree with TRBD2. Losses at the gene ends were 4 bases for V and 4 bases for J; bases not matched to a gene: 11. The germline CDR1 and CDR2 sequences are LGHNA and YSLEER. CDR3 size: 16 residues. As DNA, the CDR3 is TGCGCCAGCAGCCTTGGGACCGGGGGGAGCGCAGATACGCAGTATTTT. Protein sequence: CASSLGTGGSADTQYF.

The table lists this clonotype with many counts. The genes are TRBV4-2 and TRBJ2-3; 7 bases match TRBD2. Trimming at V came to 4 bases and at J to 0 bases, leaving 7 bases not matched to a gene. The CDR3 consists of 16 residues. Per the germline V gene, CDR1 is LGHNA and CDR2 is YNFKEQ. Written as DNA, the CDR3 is TGTGCCAGCAGCCCTCAGTGGGAGGGGAGCACAGATACGCAGTATTTT. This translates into CASSPQWEGSTDTQYF.

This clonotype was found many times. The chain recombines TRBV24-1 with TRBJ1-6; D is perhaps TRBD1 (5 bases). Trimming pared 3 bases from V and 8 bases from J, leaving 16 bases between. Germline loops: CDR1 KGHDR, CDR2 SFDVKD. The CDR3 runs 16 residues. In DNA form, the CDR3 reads TGTGCCACCAGTGATGGGAATAGGGAACAGGATTCACCCCTCCACTTT. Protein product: CATSDGNREQDSPLHF.

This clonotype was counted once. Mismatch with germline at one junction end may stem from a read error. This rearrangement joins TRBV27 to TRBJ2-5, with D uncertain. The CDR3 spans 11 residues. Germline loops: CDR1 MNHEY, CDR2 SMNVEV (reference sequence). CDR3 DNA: TGTGCCATCAGTTACGGGGAGACCCAGTACTTC. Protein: CAISYGETQYF.

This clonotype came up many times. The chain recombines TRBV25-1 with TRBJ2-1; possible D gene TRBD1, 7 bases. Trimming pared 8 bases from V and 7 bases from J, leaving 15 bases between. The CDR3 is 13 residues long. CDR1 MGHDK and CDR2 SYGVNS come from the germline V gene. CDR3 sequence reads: CASGDLTGNEQFF. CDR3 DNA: TGTGCCAGCGGGGACTTGACAGGGAATGAGCAGTTCTTC. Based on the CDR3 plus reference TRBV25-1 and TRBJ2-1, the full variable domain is EADIYQTPRYLVIGTGKKITLECSQTMGHDKMYWYQQDPGMELHLIHYSYGVNSTEKGDLSSESTVSRIRTEHFPLTLESARPSHTSQYLCASGDLTGNEQFFGPGTRLTVL.

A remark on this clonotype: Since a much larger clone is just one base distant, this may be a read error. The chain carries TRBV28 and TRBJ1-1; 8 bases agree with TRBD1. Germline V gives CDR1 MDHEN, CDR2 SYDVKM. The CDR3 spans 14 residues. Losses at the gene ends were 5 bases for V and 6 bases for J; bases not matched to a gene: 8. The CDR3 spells CASSLQGVRAEAFF. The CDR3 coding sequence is TGTGCCAGCAGTCTACAGGGGGTGAGGGCTGAAGCTTTCTTT.

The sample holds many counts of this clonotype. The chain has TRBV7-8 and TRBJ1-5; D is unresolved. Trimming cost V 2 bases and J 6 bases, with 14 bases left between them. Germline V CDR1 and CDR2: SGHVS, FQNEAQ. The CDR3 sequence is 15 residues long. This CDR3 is CASSLRREVTQPQHF. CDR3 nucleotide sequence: TGTGCCAGCAGCTTACGTAGGGAAGTGACTCAGCCCCAGCATTTT.

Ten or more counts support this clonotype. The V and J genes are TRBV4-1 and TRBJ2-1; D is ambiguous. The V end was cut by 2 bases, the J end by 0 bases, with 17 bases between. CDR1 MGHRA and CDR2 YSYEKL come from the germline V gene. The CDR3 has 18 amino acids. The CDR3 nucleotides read TGCGCCAGCAGCCAAATAGTAGGTAGCCGGAGCTCCTACAATGAGCAGTTCTTC. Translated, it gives CASSQIVGSRSSYNEQFF.

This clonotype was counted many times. The DNA for the CDR3 is TGTGCCAGCAGCCACGGGTGGACAGATACGCAGTATTTT. Protein sequence: CASSHGWTDTQYF. The rearrangement uses TRBV7-3 and TRBJ2-3, with D hard to call. This CDR3 is built from 13 residues. V gave up 5 bases and J gave up 3 bases, with 9 bases separating them. Germline values: CDR1 SGHTA, CDR2 FQGTGA.